The clone carrying this T cell receptor (beta chain) showed up just a few times. The antigen is undetermined. Reverse transcribing all isolated RNA meant expressed TCRB transcripts were sequenced. Using immunoSEQ multiplex PCR, the repertoire was profiled, and TCRdb retains in-frame clones only, with some absent. The sample holds 150,000 to 200,000 clones, roughly 8% seen once. These data originate in a study of beta chain features in type 1 diabetes. The study, taken as a whole, reports: Patients with type 1 diabetes showed fewer VDJ junction insertions and more deletions. Patients' naive, central memory and Treg TCRB repertoires seemed closer to one another than those of healthy donors. For Type 1 diabetes patients, all four CD4+ subsets carried TCRB CDR3s that were moderately but significantly shorter.

Isolation of CD4+ naive, central memory, regulatory and stem cell-like memory cells was achieved by sorting via CD45RO/CCR7/CD25/CD127/CD95/CD27. CDR3 length: 14 residues. Trimming cost V 6 bases and J 3 bases, with 14 bases left between them. CDR1 is SGHTA, CDR2 FQGNSA, per germline. The TCR originated in a woman in her forties with type 1 diabetes. The chain uses TRBV7-2 and TRBJ2-5; possibly TRBD2 for D (7 bases). The sequencing input was central memory CD4+ T cells from blood. For the CDR3, the DNA is TGTGCCAGCAGTGGGGGAGGGGGTAAAGAGACCCAGTACTTC. Protein: CASSGGGGKETQYF.